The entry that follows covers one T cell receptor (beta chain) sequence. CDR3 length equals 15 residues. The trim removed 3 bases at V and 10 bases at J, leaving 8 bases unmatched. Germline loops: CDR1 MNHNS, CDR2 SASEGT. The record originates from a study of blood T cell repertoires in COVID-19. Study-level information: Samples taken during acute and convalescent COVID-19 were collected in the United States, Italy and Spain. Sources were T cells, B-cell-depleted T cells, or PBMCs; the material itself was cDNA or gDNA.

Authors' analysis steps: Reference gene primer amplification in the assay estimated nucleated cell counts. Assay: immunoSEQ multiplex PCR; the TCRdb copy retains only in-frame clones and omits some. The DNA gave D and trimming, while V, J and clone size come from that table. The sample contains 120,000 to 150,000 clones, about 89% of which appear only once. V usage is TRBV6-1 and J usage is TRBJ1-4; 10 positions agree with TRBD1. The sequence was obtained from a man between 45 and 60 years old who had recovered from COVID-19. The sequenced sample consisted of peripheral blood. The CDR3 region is CASSDPGQGLGKLFF. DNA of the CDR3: TGTGCCAGCAGTGACCCGGGACAGGGGCTTGGAAAACTGTTTTTT.